This T cell receptor (beta chain) was retrieved from a study of a mutant IDH1 vaccine in newly diagnosed glioma (dated by TCRdb to the early 2020s). The study in broad terms: Of the 25 to 40 treated patients, about 60% were male and about 38% were female, and the mean age was approximately 41 years. Peripheral blood was collected at six visits: V03 (baseline), V05, V07, V10, V12 and V13. Before enrollment, patients had received standard therapy of radiotherapy alone, temozolomide alone, or radiochemotherapy with temozolomide; most received the combination. Longitudinal TCRB deep sequencing was performed for 20 to 25 treated patients wherever samples were available for exploratory analyses. Overall study results and their limits: The authors noted that analyses of patient blood samples could not be reproduced because of sample limitations. Availability determined which PBMC samples were chosen for TCRB deep sequencing. Vaccine-induced immune responses across multiple MHC alleles were detected in over 80% of patients. Pseudoprogression appeared unrelated to alterations in the top peripheral T cell clonotypes detected by TCRB sequencing.

Relative to germline, V is missing 4 bases and J is missing 4 bases, with 6 bases of the junction outside any gene match. CDR1 SNHLY and CDR2 FYNNEI are derived from the germline V gene. From cysteine to phenylalanine, the CDR3 is 14 amino acids long. Solely the CDR3 DNA is kept, with 42 bases framed from the first base. Remarks on this clone: Its antigen specificity is not known. The sample holds no much larger clone one base away, and base qualities are not on file.

The sample's time point label is to be understood as: baseline, week 1 (first vaccination visit). According to the study, the label for this sample's treatment or condition signals: pre-vaccination baseline after standard-of-care therapy. Donors had newly diagnosed WHO grade 3 or 4 IDH1-mutant astrocytomas with loss of nuclear ATRX. The samples were drawn from NOA16, a multicentre, single-arm, open-label phase I trial in Germany that tested a mutant IDH1 peptide vaccine in humans for the first time. For immunogenicity testing, the blood drawn at visit V03 was used as the baseline sample. Genomic DNA for TCRB sequencing was isolated from EDTA blood with the DNeasy Blood and Tissue Kit. Library generation was performed with the immunoSEQ multiplex PCR assay. Rearranged TCR beta chain sequences were amplified using the hsTCRB Kit according to the manufacturer's protocol. An Illumina MiSeq was used to sequence the TCRB libraries. The study's processing was this. The kit vendor's proprietary platform handled demultiplexing, trimming and gene mapping. TCRdb stores this immuneACCESS table with in-frame sequences only. Part of the clones is absent; in the studies checked, under half of the shortfall reflects unresolved V genes, and no reason is known for the rest. The V and J calls and clone size were taken over from that table, and D and trimming were inferred from the DNA. The table for this sample lists approximately 54,000 clones; more than 80% of them were counted only once. In total, the top ten clones hold roughly 19% of the sample.

This clonotype was sampled from a man aged 18 to 29 with glioma. The sample here was PBMCs, taken from a glioma patient treated with radiotherapy, temozolomide or both. The V and J genes are TRBV2 and TRBJ1-1, with 7 central nucleotides matching TRBD1. Here is the DNA: TGTGCCAGCAGTGTCTTTACAGGGGCCACTGAAGCTTTCTTT. It codes for CASSVFTGATEAFF.